The following is a TCR beta chain sequence with its context. Here immunoSEQ multiplex PCR was the method, and the copy in TCRdb shows in-frame clones only, minus some. The sample holds around 100,000 clones, about 83% seen once. This sample is drawn from a study of OX40 agonist ivuxolimab in advanced cancers. Germline V lookup: CDR1 MNHEY, CDR2 SVGAGI. The CDR3 spans 15 residues. J lost 6 bases, V lost 0 bases, and 2 bases had no gene match. The rearrangement joins TRBV6-5 to TRBJ2-3, with 11 bases identical to TRBD2. The clonotype originates from an adult with an advanced solid tumor such as melanoma, head and neck, liver or kidney cancer. The sequencing here drew on CD4+ or CD8+ T cells sorted from blood, taken in a trial of the OX40 agonist ivuxolimab. The CDR3 region is CASSYSTSGIDTQYF. CDR3 coding DNA: TGTGCCAGCAGTTACTCGACTAGCGGGATTGATACGCAGTATTTT.